This record covers a single TCR beta chain. This entry comes from a study of blood T cell repertoires in COVID-19. Sequencing used immunoSEQ multiplex PCR; TCRdb keeps in-frame clones, though not all of them. The sample yields fewer than 250,000 clones, nearly 90% seen once. Participants' reported clinical history set cohort assignment. CDR1 is SGDLS and CDR2 is YYNGEE in the germline V gene. The ends were cut back, 3 bases at V and 3 bases at J, with 17 bases in the middle. The CDR3 has 16 residues. The chain links TRBV9 to TRBJ2-3, with a possible D match to TRBD1 (5 bases). The origin of this receptor is a man younger than 45 who had recovered from COVID-19. The sample taken for sequencing was PBMCs or T cells enriched from blood (not recorded which). The CDR3 coding sequence is TGTGCCAGCAGCGAGGGGCTTGATGTGGGGACAGATACGCAGTATTTT. It encodes CASSEGLDVGTDTQYF.